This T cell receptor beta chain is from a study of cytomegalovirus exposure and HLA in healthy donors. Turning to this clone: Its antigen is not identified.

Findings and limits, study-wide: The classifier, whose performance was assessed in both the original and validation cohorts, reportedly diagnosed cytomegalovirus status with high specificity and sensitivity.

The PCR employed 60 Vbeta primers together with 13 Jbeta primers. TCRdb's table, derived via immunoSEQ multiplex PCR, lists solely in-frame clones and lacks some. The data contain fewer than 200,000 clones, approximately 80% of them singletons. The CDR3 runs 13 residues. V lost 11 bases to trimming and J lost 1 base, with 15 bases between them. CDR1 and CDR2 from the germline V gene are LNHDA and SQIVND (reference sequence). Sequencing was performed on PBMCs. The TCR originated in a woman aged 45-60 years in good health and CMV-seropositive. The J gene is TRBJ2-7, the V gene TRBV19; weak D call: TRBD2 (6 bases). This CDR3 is CAAGPVGSYEQYF. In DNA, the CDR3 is TGTGCCGCGGGACCTGTGGGTTCCTACGAGCAGTACTTC.